Below are 4 T cell receptor beta chains sequenced from a single sample in a study of CD8 T cells in Susac syndrome. An amount of RNA that ranged from about 0.45 to 1 ug was reverse transcribed with random hexamers. TCRdb redid the calling of the immunoSEQ multiplex PCR reads with MiXCR, one entry per CDR3 protein. The table records about 140,000 distinct CDR3 sequences, 85% to 95% of them present only once. Specimen: CD4+ T cells from PBMCs. All receptors come from a human donor with multiple sclerosis.

The chain employs TRBV28 and TRBJ2-2, with D possibly being TRBD2 (6 bases). The V gene lost 6 bases and the J gene lost 7 bases, with 9 bases spanning the gap. Germline values: CDR1 MDHEN, CDR2 SYDVKM. The CDR3 length is 12 residues. CDR3 bases: TGTGCCAGCAGCCCTAGCGTCGGGGAGCTGTTTTTT. Encoded protein: CASSPSVGELFF.

The J gene is TRBJ2-3, the V gene TRBV19; TRBD2 matches 8 bases. The CDR3 contains 14 residues. J was trimmed by 4 bases and V by 7 bases; bases with no gene match: 7. Germline CDR1 LNHDA, CDR2 SQIVND (reference sequence). CDR3 loop: CASNRGGSADTQYF. The CDR3 nucleotides are TGTGCCAGTAATCGGGGGGGGAGCGCAGATACGCAGTATTTT.

The chain employs TRBV5-4 and TRBJ2-6, with a tentative D call TRBD1 (6 bases). V gave up 7 bases and J gave up 2 bases, with 10 bases separating them. Germline V lookup: CDR1 SGHNT, CDR2 YYREEE (reference sequence). The CDR3 covers 14 residues. In nucleotides, the CDR3 is TGTGCCAGCCGGAACAGGGCTGGGGCCAACGTCCTGACTTTC. It translates to CASRNRAGANVLTF.

This clonotype was seen just once. The J gene is TRBJ2-3, the V gene TRBV12-3 or TRBV12-4; D might be TRBD2 (5 bases). This CDR3 is built from 15 residues. Trimming took 1 base from V and 2 from J, leaving 10 bases between them. CDR3 DNA: TGTGCCAGCAGTTTAGGAGACTACCCCACAGATACGCAGTATTTT. Its protein product is CASSLGDYPTDTQYF.